Presented here are 14 T cell receptor beta chains from one specimen sequenced in a study of OX40 agonist ivuxolimab in advanced cancers. TCRdb keeps only in-frame clones here, not all; method: immunoSEQ multiplex PCR. The table shows 60,000 to 70,000 clones, with roughly 84% occurring only once. Sequencing was performed on CD4+ or CD8+ T cells sorted from blood, taken in a trial of the OX40 agonist ivuxolimab. These receptors were collected from an adult with an advanced solid tumor such as melanoma, head and neck, liver or kidney cancer.

V is TRBV27 and J is TRBJ1-2, with TRBD1 as a possible D gene (5 bases). Between the trimmed V and J ends, which lost 3 bases and 4 bases, there was a span of 15 bases. CDR1 and CDR2 (germline): MNHEY, SMNVEV (reference sequence). The CDR3 consists of 15 residues. The CDR3, as DNA: TGTGCCAGCAGTTTCAGCAGGGCAAGTACCTATGGCTACACCTTC. It encodes CASSFSRASTYGYTF.

The rearrangement joins TRBV29-1 to TRBJ2-7, with D maybe TRBD1 (5 bases). Looked up from germline, CDR1 is SQVTM and CDR2 is ANQGSEA. The CDR3 consists of 12 residues. The germline V and J ends were trimmed by 7 bases and 2 bases, with 12 bases remaining between them. The CDR3 DNA is TGCAGCGCGAAGACAGATACCTACGAGCAGTACTTC. Translated, it gives CSAKTDTYEQYF.

This sequence joins TRBV4-1 and TRBJ1-3, with D possibly matching TRBD1 (5 bases). Germline CDR1 reads MGHRA; CDR2 reads YSYEKL. The V gene lost 5 bases and the J gene lost 1 base, with 12 bases spanning the gap. The CDR3 has 15 residues. This CDR3 is CASSAVRGSGNTIYF. CDR3 sequence (DNA): TGCGCCAGCAGCGCTGTTCGGGGGTCTGGAAACACCATATATTTT.

The genes are TRBV7-2 and TRBJ2-7, with 8 nucleotides matching TRBD1. V was pared by 6 bases and J by 6 bases, with 10 bases of the junction left unmatched. CDR1 SGHTA and CDR2 FQGNSA come from the germline V gene. CDR3 length equals 14 residues. This CDR3 is CASRKGQAYPEQYF. The CDR3 nucleotides are TGTGCCAGCAGGAAGGGACAGGCTTACCCCGAGCAGTACTTC.

The V gene is TRBV28, the J gene TRBJ2-2; D call uncertain. The CDR3 totals 14 residues. Trimming took off 4 bases at V and 2 bases at J, with 8 bases between the two ends. Germline lookup yields CDR1 MDHEN and CDR2 SYDVKM. The CDR3 spells CASSSGLNTGELFF. DNA for the CDR3: TGTGCCAGCAGTTCAGGCCTTAACACCGGGGAGCTGTTTTTT.

This clone was counted once. The chain combines TRBV10-3 with TRBJ2-7; D might be TRBD1 or TRBD2, each matching 5 bases. The CDR3 has 14 residues. Germline V lookup: CDR1 ENHRY, CDR2 SYGVKD. The V gene lost 3 bases and the J gene lost 0 bases, with 9 bases spanning the gap. CDR3 amino acids: CAISELRGSYEQYF. Written as DNA, the CDR3 is TGTGCCATCAGTGAATTGAGGGGCTCCTACGAGCAGTACTTC.

The rearrangement links TRBV7-9 to TRBJ1-2; D is possibly TRBD1 (6 bases). CDR3 length: 12 amino acids. Germline assignment: CDR1 SEHNR and CDR2 FQNEAQ (reference sequence). With 5 bases removed from V and 8 bases from J, the gap between germline ends came to 12 bases. The DNA of the CDR3 is TGTGCCAGCAGCCTTACAGGGAACGGCTACACCTTC. Protein product: CASSLTGNGYTF.

The rearrangement uses TRBV7-6 and TRBJ2-2, with D maybe TRBD1 (5 bases). CDR1 is SGHVS, CDR2 FNYEAQ, per germline. Deletions cut 3 bases from V and 6 bases from J, with 11 bases between. The CDR3 sequence is 14 residues long. The CDR3 sequence is CASSFMEGAGELFF. DNA for the CDR3: TGTGCCAGCAGCTTCATGGAAGGGGCCGGGGAGCTGTTTTTT.

The sample holds one count of this clone. The rearrangement links TRBV15 to TRBJ2-7, with no clear D. CDR3 size: 13 residues. Germline lookup yields CDR1 LNHNV and CDR2 YYDKDF (reference sequence). V was pared by 6 bases and J by 6 bases, with 15 bases between. The CDR3 spells CATSRALPSEQYF. DNA of the CDR3: TGTGCCACCAGTCGGGCCCTCCCGAGCGAGCAGTACTTC.

V gene TRBV6-5 combines with J gene TRBJ2-1, with 11 bases aligning to TRBD2. Germline trimming cut 6 bases from V and 7 bases from J; bases unmatched to any gene: 8. This CDR3 has 15 residues. Per germline, CDR1 MNHEY and CDR2 SVGAGI. CDR3 sequence: CASRTTSGIGNEQFF. The CDR3 coding sequence is TGTGCCAGCAGAACGACTAGCGGGATCGGGAATGAGCAGTTCTTC.

This clone has just a few counts. The CDR3 nucleotides are TGTGCCAGCTCACCCGGGGGTGCTAGCGGGAGGACCTACGAGCAGTACTTC. Protein: CASSPGGASGRTYEQYF. The chain links TRBV18 to TRBJ2-7, with 11 bases that match TRBD2. This CDR3 has 17 amino acids. CDR1 is KGHSH and CDR2 is LQKENI in the germline V gene. With 3 bases clipped from V and 2 bases from J, the junction kept 9 bases outside the gene matches.

The V gene is TRBV13, the J gene TRBJ2-3, with D possibly matching TRBD1 (6 bases). CDR3 length equals 14 residues. Between the trimmed V and J ends, which lost 4 bases and 6 bases, there was a span of 14 bases. Germline CDR1 PRHDT, CDR2 FYEKMQ (reference sequence). The CDR3 sequence: CASSSGQSGDTQYF. Here the CDR3 DNA reads TGTGCCAGCAGCTCCGGACAGAGTGGGGATACGCAGTATTTT.

This clone was picked up one time. The genes are TRBV19 and TRBJ2-1; D is unresolved. This CDR3 contains 16 residues. Trimming stripped 6 bases from V and 0 bases from J, with 15 bases between. CDR1 LNHDA and CDR2 SQIVND come from the germline V gene (reference sequence). CDR3 sequence (DNA): TGTGCCAGTAGGAGTTTTTGGCGGAGCTCCTACAATGAGCAGTTCTTC. It is translated as CASRSFWRSSYNEQFF.

The chain couples TRBV7-2 to TRBJ2-1; no definite D call. Germline V CDR1 and CDR2: SGHTA, FQGNSA. This CDR3 region has 14 residues. Trimming took 1 base from V and 0 from J, leaving 4 bases between them. The CDR3 region is CASSLGSSYNEQFF. The CDR3 nucleotides are TGTGCCAGCAGCTTAGGGAGCTCCTACAATGAGCAGTTCTTC.